This T cell receptor (beta chain) is from a study of OX40 agonist ivuxolimab in advanced cancers. Whole-study results and caveats: In general, CD8+ T cells held more expanded clones than CD4+ did, on average.

A remark on this clone: Its antigen is as yet unknown.

The table came from immunoSEQ multiplex PCR; TCRdb's copy has only in-frame clones and leaves some out. Among more than 85,000 clones listed, approximately 89% were seen once. On cycle 4 day 1 and cycle 7 day 1, as well as at baseline, blood was sampled. This CDR3 is 15 amino acids long. Germline CDR1 LNHDA, CDR2 SQIVND (reference sequence). The V and J ends lost 5 bases and 4 bases respectively, with 12 bases between them. The chain uses TRBV19 and TRBJ1-6; the D gene is possibly TRBD1 (5 bases). Source: CD4+ or CD8+ T cells sorted from blood, taken in a trial of the OX40 agonist ivuxolimab. This TCR was recovered from an adult with an advanced solid tumor such as melanoma, head and neck, liver or kidney cancer. Written as DNA, the CDR3 is TGTGCCAGTAGTCCACCGGGACGATATAATTCACCCCTCCACTTT. Its translation: CASSPPGRYNSPLHF.